The present T cell receptor (beta chain) was sequenced within a study of control samples from healthy donors and cancer patients (TCRdb year 2020). Worth noting for this clone: What antigen it recognizes has not been identified. Base qualities were left out, and no much larger clone turns up one base away.

Receptor libraries were prepared by the immunoSEQ multiplex PCR assay. As stored in TCRdb, this immuneACCESS dataset retains in-frame rearrangements with V and J assigned. A fraction of the clones does not appear; measured against another copy, unresolved V genes explain less than half of the discrepancy, and the remainder lacks a known reason. Recorded for this sample are some 150,000 clones; around 96% of them occurred a single time. The ten biggest clones cover just over 1% of the sample. CDR3 length: 15 amino acids, cysteine to phenylalanine. Only the CDR3 region is kept as DNA, spanning 45 bases read in frame from base 1. CDR1 and CDR2 are read off the germline V gene as KGHSH and LQKENI. V is pruned by 0 bases and J by 4 bases, leaving 2 bases of the junction without a gene match.

The rearrangement combines TRBV18 with TRBJ2-1, with 8 bases matching TRBD1. The clonotype originates from a woman in her twenties or thirties in good health. The material sequenced was blood. The bases read TGTGCCAGCTCACCACCCGACAGGGGTTACAATGAGCAGTTCTTC. It translates as CASSPPDRGYNEQFF.